Each of the 24 T cell receptor beta chains below was sequenced from the same sample in a study of T cells in Graves' hyperthyroidism and ophthalmopathy. Amplification yielded TCR beta CDR3 regions, with RNA transcripts as the source. HTBI primers were employed in a first-round RT-PCR of the TCR CDR3. TCRdb recomputed calls from the multiplex PCR reads with MiXCR, one row per CDR3 protein. The table has some 620,000 distinct CDR3 sequences, about a sixth seen once; the top ten hold 3.5% to 4%. Sample: blood. All receptors come from a woman aged 25 to 39 with Graves' hyperthyroidism.

The chain has TRBV7-9 and TRBJ1-1; TRBD1 agrees at 7 bases. Trimming at V came to 1 base and at J to 1 base, leaving 3 bases not matched to a gene. This CDR3 comprises 15 residues. CDR1 and CDR2 from the germline V gene are SEHNR and FQNEAQ (reference sequence). The CDR3 DNA sequence: TGTGCCAGCAGCTTAGTGCAGGGGGAGAACACTGAAGCTTTCTTT. Protein sequence: CASSLVQGENTEAFF.

For this clonotype: Given a much more abundant clone one base away, this may be a read error. The chain couples TRBV5-1 to TRBJ2-7; tentative D call: TRBD2 (7 bases). The CDR3 extends over 15 amino acids. Germline CDR1 is SGHRS and CDR2 is YFSETQ. The CDR3 region is CASSLEGGRWDEQHF. CDR3 coding DNA: TGCGCCAGCAGCTTGGAGGGGGGGAGATGGGACGAGCAGCACTTC.

This clonotype was observed many times. The chain joins TRBV20-1 to TRBJ2-1; TRBD2 matches at 16 bases. The junction had 3 bases not matched to a gene; V was cut back by 3 bases and J by 10 bases. Germline-derived CDR1 and CDR2 are DFQATT and SNEGSKA (reference sequence). The CDR3 runs 14 residues. The CDR3 loop reads CSASGTSGRAEQFF. The CDR3 DNA reads TGCAGTGCTAGTGGGACTAGCGGGAGGGCGGAGCAGTTCTTC.

The table lists this clonotype with a count of one. This chain links TRBV7-2 with TRBJ2-1; 9 nucleotides align to TRBD1. The CDR3 contains 16 residues. The J segment lost 7 bases and the V segment lost 3 bases, leaving 10 bases of the junction unmatched. Germline values: CDR1 SGHTA, CDR2 FQGNSA. The CDR3 spells CASSFPGTGFGNEQFF. In DNA form, the CDR3 reads TGTGCCAGCAGCTTCCCCGGGACAGGGTTTGGGAATGAGCAGTTCTTC. The full variable domain, its missing parts supplied by reference TRBV7-2 and TRBJ2-1, is GAGVSQSPSNKVTEKGKDVELRCDPISGHTALYWYRQSLGQGLEFLIYFQGNSAPDKSGLPSDRFSAERTGGSVSTLTIQRTQQEDSAVYLCASSFPGTGFGNEQFFGPGTRLTVL.

This clonotype was counted many times. The J gene is TRBJ2-3, the V gene TRBV6-2 or TRBV6-3, with D unclear. The germline V and J ends were trimmed by 10 bases and 2 bases, with 7 bases remaining between them. Germline V gene lookup returns CDR1 MNHEY and CDR2 SVGEGT. CDR3 size: 11 residues. CDR3 coding DNA: TGTGCCACCCCTTCCACAGATACGCAGTATTTT. Translated, it gives CATPSTDTQYF.

A few counts support this clonotype. V is TRBV28 and J is TRBJ1-2, with D possibly matching TRBD1 (5 bases). V was pared by 10 bases and J by 4 bases, with 22 bases between. Germline V gives CDR1 MDHEN, CDR2 SYDVKM. This CDR3 is built from 15 residues. The chain's CDR3 is CANNQPSTGIYGYTF. The CDR3 nucleotides read TGTGCCAACAACCAGCCCTCCACAGGAATCTATGGCTACACCTTC.

This clonotype showed up just a few times. V is TRBV20-1 and J is TRBJ2-3; D may be TRBD2 (6 bases). With 5 bases removed from V and 4 bases from J, the gap between germline ends came to 13 bases. CDR3 length equals 13 residues. CDR1 DFQATT and CDR2 SNEGSKA come from the germline V gene (reference sequence). CDR3 region: CSAGTPAADTQYF. CDR3 in DNA: TGCAGTGCTGGGACTCCGGCCGCAGATACGCAGTATTTT.

Only a few counts were recorded for this clonotype. The chain is built from TRBV5-1 and TRBJ2-7; 8 bases are a match to TRBD1. CDR3 length: 15 residues. Losses at the gene ends were 6 bases for V and 0 bases for J; bases not matched to a gene: 8. Germline V gene lookup returns CDR1 SGHRS and CDR2 YFSETQ. The CDR3 region has the DNA TGCGCCAGCACGGACCTGACAGGGGACTCCTACGAGCAGTACTTC. Residues: CASTDLTGDSYEQYF.

This clonotype was counted between two and nine times. The chain has TRBV29-1 and TRBJ1-1, with D uncertain. Germline CDR1 is SQVTM and CDR2 is ANQGSEA. The length of the CDR3 is 13 residues. Trimming took 5 bases from V and 2 from J, leaving 12 bases between them. CDR3 loop: CSVRPRLNTEAFF. The DNA for the CDR3 is TGCAGCGTTAGACCCAGACTAAACACTGAAGCTTTCTTT.

This clonotype was counted at least ten times. The CDR3: CAWSVGGDNEQFF. The CDR3 DNA reads TGTGCCTGGAGCGTGGGAGGGGACAATGAGCAGTTCTTC. The gene calls are TRBV30 and TRBJ2-1; 7 bases are a match to TRBD2. The CDR3 extends over 13 amino acids. CDR1 and CDR2 from the germline V gene are GTSNPN and SVGIG (reference sequence). The junction had 4 bases not matched to a gene; V was cut back by 3 bases and J by 5 bases.

This clonotype was counted a few times. The chain is built from TRBV5-5 and TRBJ1-1; TRBD1 matches 9 bases. Germline values: CDR1 SGHKS, CDR2 YYEKEE (reference sequence). The CDR3 runs 15 residues. V trimming: 3 bases; J trimming: 2 bases; junction bases outside the gene matches: 5. The CDR3 coding sequence is TGTGCCAGCAGCTCCTCGGACAGGGGCAACACTGAAGCTTTCTTT. It encodes CASSSSDRGNTEAFF.

This clonotype was recorded many times. The rearrangement joins TRBV6-1 to TRBJ2-5; D remains unclear. Germline CDR1 reads MNHNS; CDR2 reads SASEGT. The V and J ends lost 9 bases and 5 bases respectively, with 16 bases between them. The CDR3 spans 13 residues. CDR3 in amino acids: CASKTSAEETQYF. The DNA of the CDR3 is TGTGCCAGTAAGACATCGGCGGAGGAGACCCAGTACTTC.

The V call is TRBV4-2, the J call TRBJ2-7; 8 nucleotides line up with TRBD2. The trim removed 0 bases at V and 4 bases at J, leaving 8 bases unmatched. CDR3 length: 16 amino acids. CDR1 LGHNA and CDR2 YNFKEQ come from the germline V gene. The CDR3 coding sequence is TGTGCCAGCAGCCAAGATTGGGGACGGGAGGGGTACGAGCAGTACTTC. It translates to CASSQDWGREGYEQYF.

The J gene is TRBJ1-4, the V gene TRBV6-1, with TRBD1 as a possible D gene (5 bases). The CDR3 totals 13 residues. V lost 11 bases and J 4 bases, leaving 14 bases between the germline ends. Germline lookup yields CDR1 MNHNS and CDR2 SASEGT. The CDR3 spells CASSRDVNEKLFF. Written as DNA, the CDR3 is TGTGCCTCATCCAGGGACGTTAATGAAAAACTGTTTTTT.

This clonotype was recorded at least ten times. The chain joins TRBV5-1 to TRBJ2-1, with 10 positions matching TRBD1. The CDR3 has 15 residues. J was trimmed by 2 bases and V by 4 bases; bases with no gene match: 3. Germline lookup yields CDR1 SGHRS and CDR2 YFSETQ. CDR3 sequence (DNA): TGCGCCAGCAGCCGCGGACAGGGGGCCTACAATGAGCAGTTCTTC. Protein sequence: CASSRGQGAYNEQFF.

This clonotype was counted between two and nine times. Compared with germline, one end of the junction differs, possibly owing to a read error. In nucleotides, the CDR3 is TGTGCCAGCAGTGAGCGGACAGGGGGGGAAAAACTGCTTTTT. Its protein is CASSERTGGEKLLF. V and J are TRBV2 and TRBJ1-4; 10 bases agree with TRBD1. CDR1 is SNHLY and CDR2 is FYNNEI in the germline V gene. CDR3 length: 14 amino acids.

The chain has TRBV5-1 and TRBJ2-1; 8 nucleotides align to TRBD2. This CDR3 comprises 15 residues. Losses at the gene ends were 2 bases for V and 4 bases for J; bases not matched to a gene: 5. CDR1 SGHRS and CDR2 YFSETQ come from the germline V gene. CDR3 bases: TGCGCCAGCAGCTTACTAGCGGAAAAGTACAATGAGCAGTTCTTC. It yields the protein CASSLLAEKYNEQFF.

Only a few counts were recorded for this clonotype. The chain carries TRBV10-2 and TRBJ1-3; D is ambiguous. This CDR3 has 17 amino acids. V lost 4 bases to trimming and J lost 0 bases, with 16 bases between them. CDR1 is WSHSY, CDR2 SAAADI, per germline. CDR3 in amino acids: CASSGTGTFSSGNTIYF. CDR3 DNA sequence: TGCGCCAGCAGTGGTACGGGCACCTTTAGCTCTGGAAACACCATATATTTT.

This rearrangement joins TRBV3-1 to TRBJ2-5; D might be TRBD2 (5 bases). This CDR3 is built from 15 residues. V dropped 1 base and J dropped 2 bases, with 11 bases sitting between them. Looked up from germline, CDR1 is LGHDT and CDR2 is YNNKEL (reference sequence). In nucleotides, the CDR3 is TGTGCCAGCAGCCAAGCCCCCGGGAAACAAGAGACCCAGTACTTC. Translation gives CASSQAPGKQETQYF.

This clonotype was seen at least ten times. This chain joins TRBV7-2 and TRBJ2-3; TRBD2 aligns across 7 bases. The germline V gene encodes CDR1 SGHTA and CDR2 FQGNSA. V gave up 2 bases and J gave up 0 bases; unmatched junction bases: 11. The CDR3 extends over 18 amino acids. The CDR3 region is CASSLYGGSTTSTDTQYF. The CDR3, as DNA: TGTGCCAGCAGCTTATATGGCGGGAGCACGACGAGCACAGATACGCAGTATTTT.

This clonotype was seen at least ten times. The V and J genes are TRBV6-2 or TRBV6-3 and TRBJ1-1, with 10 positions matching TRBD1. V shed 2 bases and J 7 bases; nucleotides not matched to a gene: 10. There are 16 residues in the CDR3. CDR1 is MNHEY and CDR2 is SVGEGT in the germline V gene. The CDR3 DNA follows: TGTGCCAGCAGTTACGCGCAGACAGGGGGCGCGGATGAAGCTTTCTTT. Its translation: CASSYAQTGGADEAFF.

This clonotype was seen many times. The rearrangement joins TRBV6-5 to TRBJ2-1; D is ambiguous. This CDR3 has 14 residues. The V and J ends lost 0 bases and 6 bases respectively, with 9 bases between them. Germline V lookup: CDR1 MNHEY, CDR2 SVGAGI. The CDR3 protein is CASSYSPPPNEQFF. In nucleotides, the CDR3 is TGTGCCAGCAGTTACTCGCCTCCCCCCAATGAGCAGTTCTTC.

CDR3 in amino acids: CATSYGQGETQYF. The CDR3 nucleotides read TGTGCCACCAGTTATGGACAGGGGGAGACCCAGTACTTC. V gene TRBV24-1 combines with J gene TRBJ2-5; 9 bases fit TRBD1. CDR3 length equals 13 residues. J lost 5 bases, V lost 6 bases, and 3 bases had no gene match. Germline loops: CDR1 KGHDR, CDR2 SFDVKD.

There are many counts of this clonotype. This chain connects TRBV18 to TRBJ2-3; 11 bases match TRBD2. From germline, CDR1 is KGHSH and CDR2 LQKENI. The CDR3 is made up of 14 amino acids. The J segment lost 8 bases and the V segment lost 0 bases, leaving 1 base of the junction unmatched. CDR3 nucleotide sequence: TGTGCCAGCTCACCACCGCTAGCGGGAGGTACGCAGTATTTT. Translated: CASSPPLAGGTQYF.